The 24 T cell receptor beta chains below all came from one sample that was sequenced in a study of T cell responses to AZD1222 COVID-19 vaccine. The repertoire was sequenced with immunoSEQ multiplex PCR; TCRdb's copy has only in-frame clones and lacks some. Of 99,000 or so clones in the sample, around 90% were seen once. The material was peripheral blood, obtained on day 0 of AZD1222 vaccination. The receptors were gathered from an adult in good health.

The chain carries TRBV18 and TRBJ2-3; D is uncertain. Germline CDR1 and CDR2: KGHSH and LQKENI. V was trimmed by 3 bases and J by 2 bases, leaving 3 bases between them. This CDR3 contains 12 residues. This chain's CDR3 is CASSPYTDTQYF. CDR3 sequence (DNA): TGTGCCAGCTCACCTTACACAGATACGCAGTATTTT.

The chain combines TRBV9 with TRBJ2-1; TRBD2 matches 10 bases. Trimming cost V 3 bases and J 8 bases; bases outside gene matches: 11. CDR1 SGDLS and CDR2 YYNGEE come from the germline V gene. The CDR3 has 16 residues. CDR3 sequence reads: CASSARAGGPSDEQFF. As DNA, the CDR3 is TGTGCCAGCAGCGCTAGAGCGGGGGGGCCTAGCGATGAGCAGTTCTTC.

J is TRBJ1-2 and V is TRBV6-5, with D perhaps matching TRBD1 (6 bases). This CDR3 contains 14 residues. In germline, CDR1 is MNHEY, CDR2 SVGAGI. V lost 7 bases, J lost 7 bases, and 19 bases lay in between. The CDR3 protein is CASKGGQKEGGYTF. The DNA for the CDR3 is TGTGCCAGCAAGGGAGGACAGAAAGAGGGTGGCTACACCTTC.

The chain has TRBV24-1 and TRBJ1-2; tentative D call: TRBD1 (5 bases). CDR3 length: 14 residues. Germline CDR1 KGHDR, CDR2 SFDVKD. V lost 4 bases and J lost 4, with 12 bases in between. CDR3 residues: CATSDRQSSYGYTF. The DNA of the CDR3 is TGTGCCACCAGTGACCGACAGTCATCCTATGGCTACACCTTC.

This sequence joins TRBV4-2 and TRBJ1-1, with D tentatively TRBD1 (5 bases). The CDR3 runs to 16 residues. With 0 bases removed from V and 5 bases from J, the gap between germline ends came to 16 bases. Germline CDR1 is LGHNA and CDR2 is YNFKEQ. CDR3 loop: CASSQDKSQGRTEAFF. The CDR3 nucleotides read TGTGCCAGCAGCCAAGATAAATCGCAGGGTAGAACTGAAGCTTTCTTT.

The CDR3 region is CASSTTANSPLHF. The CDR3 region has the DNA TGTGCCAGCAGTACGACAGCTAATTCACCCCTCCACTTT. V and J are TRBV2 and TRBJ1-6; perhaps TRBD1 as D (5 bases). Trimming took off 5 bases at V and 6 bases at J, with 8 bases between the two ends. CDR1 and CDR2 (germline): SNHLY, FYNNEI. The CDR3 consists of 13 residues.

The chain joins TRBV6-5 to TRBJ1-3; D remains ambiguous. The V gene lost 6 bases and the J gene lost 0 bases, with 9 bases spanning the gap. CDR3 length equals 14 residues. Germline V CDR1 and CDR2: MNHEY, SVGAGI. The CDR3 coding sequence is TGTGCCAGCAGCATGGGCGTCTCTGGAAACACCATATATTTT. Its translation: CASSMGVSGNTIYF.

The chain employs TRBV4-2 and TRBJ1-2; TRBD1 might be the D (6 bases). Germline V CDR1 and CDR2: LGHNA, YNFKEQ. This CDR3 region has 14 residues. Trimming took off 4 bases at V and 7 bases at J, with 16 bases between the two ends. The CDR3, as DNA: TGTGCCAGCAGCCCCATTCAACAGGGACGTGGCTACACCTTC. It translates to CASSPIQQGRGYTF.

This clone has more than one count but fewer than ten. This sequence joins TRBV9 and TRBJ2-2; D unresolved. Trimming left V 0 bases short and J 3 bases short, with 0 bases between. Germline V lookup: CDR1 SGDLS, CDR2 YYNGEE. This CDR3 has 12 amino acids. The CDR3 spells CASSVDTGELFF. DNA for the CDR3: TGTGCCAGCAGCGTAGACACCGGGGAGCTGTTTTTT.

The genes are TRBV7-2 and TRBJ2-5; D gene uncertain. The CDR3 totals 14 residues. With 0 bases removed from V and 5 bases from J, the gap between germline ends came to 10 bases. The germline gives CDR1 SGHTA, CDR2 FQGNSA. The CDR3 reads CASSLAGRKETQYF. The DNA for the CDR3 is TGTGCCAGCAGCTTAGCCGGTAGAAAGGAGACCCAGTACTTC.

The CDR3 protein is CASSLVGQGHEKLFF. DNA for the CDR3: TGTGCCAGCAGCTTAGTTGGCCAGGGTCATGAAAAACTGTTTTTT. This chain uses TRBV11-3 with TRBJ1-4; a weak D match, TRBD1 (5 bases). V shed 1 base and J shed 6 bases, with 12 bases lying between them. Germline V gene data show CDR1 as SGHNT and CDR2 as YENEEA. This CDR3 region has 15 residues.

This clone has just one count. The chain has TRBV27 and TRBJ2-3; TRBD1 matches 11 bases. CDR1 MNHEY and CDR2 SMNVEV come from the germline V gene (reference sequence). V shed 2 bases, J shed 3 bases, and the junction held 4 bases outside the gene matches. This CDR3 spans 16 amino acids. The CDR3 nucleotides read TGTGCCAGCAGTTTAACCAGGGACAGGGGGACAGATACGCAGTATTTT. This codes for CASSLTRDRGTDTQYF.

A single count supports this clone. The chain employs TRBV15 and TRBJ1-2, with 8 bases matching TRBD1. Trimming took 1 base from V and 8 from J; bases not matched to a gene: 6. CDR1 is LNHNV, CDR2 YYDKDF, per germline (reference sequence). The CDR3 contains 14 residues. The DNA of the CDR3 is TGTGCCACCAGCAGAGCCGGGACAGGAGGCGGCTACACCTTC. Translation: CATSRAGTGGGYTF.

The chain links TRBV7-9 to TRBJ2-7; D is possibly TRBD1 or TRBD2 (5 bases each). The CDR3 is 13 amino acids. Germline V gene sequence: CDR1 SEHNR, CDR2 FQNEAQ (reference sequence). V lost 1 base and J lost 4, with 8 bases in between. The DNA of the CDR3 is TGTGCCAGCAGCTTAGGGGGGTTATACGAGCAGTACTTC. It translates to CASSLGGLYEQYF. The full variable domain, completed using reference TRBV7-9 and TRBJ2-7, is DTGVSQNPRHKITKRGQNVTFRCDPISEHNRLYWYRQTLGQGPEFLTYFQNEAQLEKSRLLSDRFSAERPKGSFSTLEIQRTEQGDSAMYLCASSLGGLYEQYFGPGTRLTVT.

This chain links TRBV21-1 with TRBJ2-1; the table's D call, TRBD2, has no DNA check behind it. TRBV21-1 is noted as a pseudogene. The CDR3 sequence is 15 residues long. CDR3 sequence (DNA): TGTGCCAGCAGCCCGCGGGAGGGCCACTACAATGAGCAGTTCTTC. Translation gives CASSPREGHYNEQFF.

The chain combines TRBV18 with TRBJ1-4, with D uncertain. Germline V lookup: CDR1 KGHSH, CDR2 LQKENI. V lost 1 base, J lost 0 bases, and 6 bases lay in between. This CDR3 region has 15 residues. The CDR3 sequence: CASSPQRATNEKLFF. The CDR3 DNA follows: TGTGCCAGCTCACCACAAAGAGCAACTAATGAAAAACTGTTTTTT.

This clone was seen a handful of times. Mismatch with germline at one junction end may stem from a read error. V is TRBV5-1 and J is TRBJ1-2; D not certain. From germline, CDR1 is SGHRS and CDR2 YFSETQ. The CDR3 is 13 amino acids. Written as DNA, the CDR3 is TGTGCCAGCAGCAACCCTGTCACCTTTCGCTACACCTTC. Protein sequence: CASSNPVTFRYTF. Full variable domain (remainder filled in from reference TRBV5-1 and TRBJ1-2): KAGVTQTPRYLIKTRGQQVTLSCSPISGHRSVSWYQQTPGQGLQFLFEYFSETQRNKGNFPGRFSGRQFSNSRSEMNVSTLELGDSALYLCASSNPVTFRYTFGSGTRLTVV.

The chain joins TRBV27 to TRBJ1-5; perhaps TRBD1 as D (5 bases). Trimming removed 6 bases at V and 3 bases at J, with 12 bases between. The CDR3 totals 14 residues. Germline values: CDR1 MNHEY, CDR2 SMNVEV (reference sequence). CDR3 coding DNA: TGTGCCAGCAGCCTCTTTGGGACCAATCAGCCCCAGCATTTT. This translates into CASSLFGTNQPQHF.

The rearrangement uses TRBV30 and TRBJ1-2, with no clear D. The CDR3 length is 12 residues. CDR1 is GTSNPN, CDR2 SVGIG, per germline (reference sequence). The V gene lost 1 base and the J gene lost 6 bases, with 9 bases spanning the gap. CDR3 in DNA: TGTGCCTGGAGTGCGGACCTAGATGGCTACACCTTC. It encodes CAWSADLDGYTF.

The chain recombines TRBV2 with TRBJ2-2; D might be TRBD2 (6 bases). Per germline, CDR1 SNHLY and CDR2 FYNNEI. The length of the CDR3 is 14 residues. With 1 base removed from V and 8 bases from J, the gap between germline ends came to 11 bases. CDR3 residues: CASSEVTSSGELFF. The CDR3 region has the DNA TGTGCCAGCAGTGAAGTTACTAGCAGTGGGGAGCTGTTTTTT.

V usage is TRBV30 and J usage is TRBJ1-4, with D possibly TRBD1 on 6 matching bases. The length of the CDR3 is 13 residues. Between the trimmed V and J ends, which lost 5 bases and 4 bases, there was a span of 11 bases. Germline V gene lookup returns CDR1 GTSNPN and CDR2 SVGIG (reference sequence). CDR3 loop: CAWRGQINEKLFF. DNA for the CDR3: TGTGCCTGGCGCGGACAGATTAATGAAAAACTGTTTTTT.

The V call is TRBV2, the J call TRBJ1-4; D might be TRBD1 (6 bases). CDR1 is SNHLY and CDR2 is FYNNEI in the germline V gene. The length of the CDR3 is 13 residues. Deletions cut 9 bases from V and 4 bases from J, with 12 bases between. CDR3: CASSRDINEKLFF. The CDR3 nucleotides are TGTGCCAGTAGCAGGGACATTAATGAAAAACTGTTTTTT.

V gene TRBV12-3 or TRBV12-4 combines with J gene TRBJ1-2; a possible D gene is TRBD1 (5 bases). Trimming pared 6 bases from V and 7 bases from J, leaving 15 bases between. This CDR3 region has 13 residues. The CDR3 DNA reads as TGTGCCAGCAGCCGACAGATTTCGGGTGGCTACACCTTC. Encoded protein: CASSRQISGGYTF.

V is TRBV19 and J is TRBJ2-1, with D tentatively TRBD2 (5 bases). The V end lost 6 bases, the J end lost 3 bases, and 12 bases lay between the germline ends. Germline CDR1 LNHDA, CDR2 SQIVND (reference sequence). The CDR3 is made up of 14 amino acids. CDR3 sequence (DNA): TGTGCCAGTAGCGAAACGACTATCTACAATGAGCAGTTCTTC. Protein product: CASSETTIYNEQFF.